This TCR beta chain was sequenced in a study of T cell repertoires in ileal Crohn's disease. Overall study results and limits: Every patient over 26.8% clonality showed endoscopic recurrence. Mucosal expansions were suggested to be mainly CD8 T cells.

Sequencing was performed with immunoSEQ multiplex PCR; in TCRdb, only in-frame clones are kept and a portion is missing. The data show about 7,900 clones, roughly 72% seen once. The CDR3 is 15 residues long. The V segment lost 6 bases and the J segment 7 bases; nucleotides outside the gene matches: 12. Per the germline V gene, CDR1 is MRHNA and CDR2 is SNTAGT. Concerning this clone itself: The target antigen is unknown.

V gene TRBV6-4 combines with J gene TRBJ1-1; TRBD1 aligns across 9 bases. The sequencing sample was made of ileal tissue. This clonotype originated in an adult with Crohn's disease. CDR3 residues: CASRAGQGVGSEAFF. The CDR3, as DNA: TGTGCCAGCAGGGCGGGACAGGGAGTCGGGAGTGAAGCTTTCTTT.